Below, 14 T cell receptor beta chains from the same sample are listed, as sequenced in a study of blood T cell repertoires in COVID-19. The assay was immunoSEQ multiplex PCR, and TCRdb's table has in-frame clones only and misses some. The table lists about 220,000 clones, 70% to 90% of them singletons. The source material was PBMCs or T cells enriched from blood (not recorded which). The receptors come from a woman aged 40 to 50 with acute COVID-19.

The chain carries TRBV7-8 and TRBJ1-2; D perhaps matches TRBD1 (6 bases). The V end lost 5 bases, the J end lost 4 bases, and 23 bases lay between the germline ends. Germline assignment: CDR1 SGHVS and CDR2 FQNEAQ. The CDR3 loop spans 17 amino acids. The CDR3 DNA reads TGTGCCAGCAGCCGTGATACGGCGGGGGGCCGGGTCTATGGCTACACCTTC. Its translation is CASSRDTAGGRVYGYTF.

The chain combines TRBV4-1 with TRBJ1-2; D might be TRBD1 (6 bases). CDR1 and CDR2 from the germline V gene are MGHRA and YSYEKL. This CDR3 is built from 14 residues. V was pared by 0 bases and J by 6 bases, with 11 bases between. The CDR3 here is CASSQELRGHGYTF. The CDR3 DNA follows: TGCGCCAGCAGCCAAGAGCTCAGGGGCCATGGCTACACCTTC.

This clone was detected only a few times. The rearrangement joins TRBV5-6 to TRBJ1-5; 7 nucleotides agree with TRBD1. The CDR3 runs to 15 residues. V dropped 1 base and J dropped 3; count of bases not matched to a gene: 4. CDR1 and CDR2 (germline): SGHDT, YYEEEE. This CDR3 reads CASSLTTGSNQPQHF. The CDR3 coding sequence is TGTGCCAGCAGCTTGACGACAGGGTCCAATCAGCCCCAGCATTTT.

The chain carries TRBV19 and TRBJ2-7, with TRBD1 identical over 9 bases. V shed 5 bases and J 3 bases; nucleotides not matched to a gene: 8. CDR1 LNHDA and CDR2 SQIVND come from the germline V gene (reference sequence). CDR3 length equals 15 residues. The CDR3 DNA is TGTGCCAGTAGTGCTGGGACAGGGAAGCGCTACGAGCAGTACTTC. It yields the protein CASSAGTGKRYEQYF.

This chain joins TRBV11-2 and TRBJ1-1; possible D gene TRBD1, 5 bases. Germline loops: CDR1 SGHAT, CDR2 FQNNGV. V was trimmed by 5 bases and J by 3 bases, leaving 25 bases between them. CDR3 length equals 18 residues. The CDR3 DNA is TGTGCCAGCAGCCCATGGTGGGCCGGGGGTGGACGGGACACTGAAGCTTTCTTT. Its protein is CASSPWWAGGGRDTEAFF. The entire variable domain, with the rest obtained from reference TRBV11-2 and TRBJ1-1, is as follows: EAGVAQSPRYKIIEKRQSVAFWCNPISGHATLYWYQQILGQGPKLLIQFQNNGVVDDSQLPKDRFSAERLKGVDSTLKIQPAKLEDSAVYLCASSPWWAGGGRDTEAFFGQGTRLTVV.

In DNA form, the CDR3 reads TGTGCCAGCTACGGGACAGAAACTCACTATAGCAATCAGCCCCAGCATTTT. It is translated as CASYGTETHYSNQPQHF. V and J are TRBV19 and TRBJ1-5, with TRBD1 identical over 7 bases. This CDR3 region has 17 residues. Per the germline V gene, CDR1 is LNHDA and CDR2 is SQIVND (reference sequence). Losses at the gene ends were 9 bases for V and 0 bases for J; bases not matched to a gene: 14. Full variable domain (missing parts from reference TRBV19 and TRBJ1-5): DGGITQSPKYLFRKEGQNVTLSCEQNLNHDAMYWYRQDPGQGLRLIYYSQIVNDFQKGDIAEGYSVSREKKESFPLTVTSAQKNPTAFYLCASYGTETHYSNQPQHFGDGTRLSIL.

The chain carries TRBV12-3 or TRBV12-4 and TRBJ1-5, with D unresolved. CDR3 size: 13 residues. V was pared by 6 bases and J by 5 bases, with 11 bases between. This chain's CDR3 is CASSPGRYQPQHF. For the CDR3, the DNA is TGTGCCAGCAGCCCCGGCAGGTATCAGCCCCAGCATTTT.

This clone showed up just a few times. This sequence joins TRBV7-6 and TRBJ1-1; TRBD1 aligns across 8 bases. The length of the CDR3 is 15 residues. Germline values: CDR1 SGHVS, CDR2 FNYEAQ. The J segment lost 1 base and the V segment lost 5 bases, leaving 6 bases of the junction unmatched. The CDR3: CASSPTTGGNTEAFF. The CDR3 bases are TGTGCCAGCAGCCCAACAACAGGGGGGAACACTGAAGCTTTCTTT. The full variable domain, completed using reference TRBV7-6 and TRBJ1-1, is GAGVSQSPRYKVTKRGQDVALRCDPISGHVSLYWYRQALGQGPEFLTYFNYEAQQDKSGLPNDRFSAERPEGSISTLTIQRTEQRDSAMYRCASSPTTGGNTEAFFGQGTRLTVV.

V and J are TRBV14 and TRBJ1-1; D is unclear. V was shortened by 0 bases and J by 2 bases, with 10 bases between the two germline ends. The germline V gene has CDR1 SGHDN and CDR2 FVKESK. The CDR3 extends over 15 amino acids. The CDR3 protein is CASSQEVQANTEAFF. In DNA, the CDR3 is TGTGCCAGCAGCCAAGAAGTGCAGGCCAACACTGAAGCTTTCTTT.

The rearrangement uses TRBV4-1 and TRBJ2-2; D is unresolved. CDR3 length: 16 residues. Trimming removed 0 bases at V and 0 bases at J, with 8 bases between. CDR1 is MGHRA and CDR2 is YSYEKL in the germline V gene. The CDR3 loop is CASSQEPGPNTGELFF. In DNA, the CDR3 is TGCGCCAGCAGCCAAGAACCCGGTCCGAACACCGGGGAGCTGTTTTTT.

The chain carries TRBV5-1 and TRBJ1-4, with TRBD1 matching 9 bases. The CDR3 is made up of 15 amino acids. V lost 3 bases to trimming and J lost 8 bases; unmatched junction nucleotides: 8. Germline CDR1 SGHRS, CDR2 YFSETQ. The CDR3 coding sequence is TGCGCCAGCAGCTACACGGGACAGGGTTTCGAAAAACTGTTTTTT. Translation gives CASSYTGQGFEKLFF.

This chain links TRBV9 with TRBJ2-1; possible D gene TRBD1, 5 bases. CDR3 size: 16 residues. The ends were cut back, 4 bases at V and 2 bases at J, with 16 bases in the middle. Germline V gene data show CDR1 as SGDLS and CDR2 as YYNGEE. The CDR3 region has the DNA TGTGCCAGCAGCCCAGATGACGCGGACACCTACAATGAGCAGTTCTTC. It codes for CASSPDDADTYNEQFF.

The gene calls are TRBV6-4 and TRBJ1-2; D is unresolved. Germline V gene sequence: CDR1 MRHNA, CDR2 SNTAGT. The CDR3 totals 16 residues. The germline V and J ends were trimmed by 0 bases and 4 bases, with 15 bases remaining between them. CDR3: CASSDSASVTLYGYTF. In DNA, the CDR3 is TGTGCCAGCAGTGACTCGGCTTCAGTTACCCTCTATGGCTACACCTTC.

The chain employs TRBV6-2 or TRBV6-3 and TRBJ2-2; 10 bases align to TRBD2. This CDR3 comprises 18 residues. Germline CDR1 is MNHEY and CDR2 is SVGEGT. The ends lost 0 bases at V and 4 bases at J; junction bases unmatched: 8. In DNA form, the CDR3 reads TGTGCCAGCAGTTACTCGGTAGCGGGGGGCCTACCCACCGGGGAGCTGTTTTTT. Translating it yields CASSYSVAGGLPTGELFF.